This T cell receptor (beta chain) was identified in a study of cytomegalovirus exposure and HLA in healthy donors. Study-level results: TCR beta chain V- and J-gene trimming was linked, in a later analysis, to a missense variant in DCLRE1C. According to an earlier analysis, most TCR beta V segments yielded productive rearrangements about 87% or about 30% of the time. Accounts indicate the classifier identified cytomegalovirus status with strong specificity and sensitivity.

Vbeta (60) and Jbeta (13) primers were used in the PCR. Sequencing was performed with immunoSEQ multiplex PCR; in TCRdb, only in-frame clones are kept and a portion is missing. The sample is made up of about 200,000 clones, and the top ten hold 1.1% of it. V dropped 7 bases and J dropped 4 bases, with 10 bases sitting between them. Looked up from germline, CDR1 is LNHDA and CDR2 is SQIVND (reference sequence). The CDR3 is 12 amino acids. Concerning this clone: The antigen is not known.

The rearrangement joins TRBV19 to TRBJ1-2; a possible D gene is TRBD1 (6 bases). This TCR was recovered from a girl aged 2 to 9 in good health and CMV-seropositive. Material for sequencing was PBMCs. CDR3 in DNA: TGTGCCAGTAAAAAGACAGGCTATGGCTACACCTTC. Amino acids: CASKKTGYGYTF. The full variable domain, rest sourced from reference TRBV19 and TRBJ1-2, is DGGITQSPKYLFRKEGQNVTLSCEQNLNHDAMYWYRQDPGQGLRLIYYSQIVNDFQKGDIAEGYSVSREKKESFPLTVTSAQKNPTAFYLCASKKTGYGYTFGSGTRLTVV.